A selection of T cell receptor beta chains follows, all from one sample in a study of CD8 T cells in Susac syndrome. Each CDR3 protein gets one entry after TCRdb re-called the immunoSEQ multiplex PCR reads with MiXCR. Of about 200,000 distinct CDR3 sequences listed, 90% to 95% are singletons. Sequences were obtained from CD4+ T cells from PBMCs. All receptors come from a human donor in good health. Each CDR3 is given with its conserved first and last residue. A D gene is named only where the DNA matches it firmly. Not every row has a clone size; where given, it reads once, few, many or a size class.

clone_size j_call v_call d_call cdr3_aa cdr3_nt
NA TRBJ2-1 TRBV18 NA CASSWESSYNEQFF TGTGCCAGCTCATGGGAGAGCTCCTACAATGAGCAGTTCTTC
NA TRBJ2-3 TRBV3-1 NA CASSQDWTTSDTQYF TGTGCCAGCAGCCAAGACTGGACTACTTCAGATACGCAGTATTTT
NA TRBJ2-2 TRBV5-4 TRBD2 CASSPPGGGTTGELFF TGTGCCAGCAGCCCCCCGGGCGGGGGGACCACCGGGGAGCTGTTTTTT
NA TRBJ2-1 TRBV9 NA CASSPGDPSYNEQFF TGTGCCAGCAGCCCCGGGGACCCTTCCTACAATGAGCAGTTCTTC
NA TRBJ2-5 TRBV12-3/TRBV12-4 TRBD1 CASSPGTGPQETQYF TGTGCCAGCAGTCCCGGGACAGGGCCCCAAGAGACCCAGTACTTC
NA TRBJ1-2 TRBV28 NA CASSLTRPSGLYPWGYTF TGTGCCAGCAGTTTAACCCGCCCCTCCGGACTATACCCCTGGGGCTACACCTTC
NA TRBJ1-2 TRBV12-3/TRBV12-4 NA CASSLKGSYYGYTF TGTGCCAGCAGTTTGAAAGGGAGTTACTATGGCTACACCTTC
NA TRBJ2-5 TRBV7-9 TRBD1 CASSSGQGRQETQYF TGTGCCAGCAGCTCGGGACAGGGACGGCAAGAGACCCAGTACTTC
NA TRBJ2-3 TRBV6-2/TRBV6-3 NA CASSYPEPF TGTGCCAGCAGTTACCCGGAACCCTTT
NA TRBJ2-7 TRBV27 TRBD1 CASSSTGASTYEQYF TGTGCCAGCAGTTCAACAGGGGCATCCACCTACGAGCAGTACTTC
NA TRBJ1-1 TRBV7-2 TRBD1 CASSLDRAGSEAFF TGTGCCAGCAGCTTGGACAGGGCAGGATCTGAAGCTTTCTTT
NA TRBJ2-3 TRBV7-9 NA CASSFTDRGYTQYF TGTGCCAGCAGCTTCACAGACCGGGGGTATACGCAGTATTTT
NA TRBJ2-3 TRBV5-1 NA CASSTAPGLRADTQYF TGCGCCAGCAGCACGGCCCCGGGTCTTCGCGCAGATACGCAGTATTTT
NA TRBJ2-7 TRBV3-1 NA CASSQPDRSYEQYF TGTGCCAGCAGCCAACCAGACAGGAGCTACGAGCAGTACTTC
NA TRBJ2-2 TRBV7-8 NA CASSSGSTGELFF TGTGCCAGCAGTTCGGGGTCCACCGGGGAGCTGTTTTTT
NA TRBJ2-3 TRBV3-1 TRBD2 CASSGGLAGRTDTQYF TGTGCCAGCAGCGGGGGACTAGCGGGTCGCACAGATACGCAGTATTTT
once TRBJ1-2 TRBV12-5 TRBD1 CASGFQGGSYGYTF TGTGCTAGTGGTTTCCAGGGGGGTAGCTATGGCTACACCTTC
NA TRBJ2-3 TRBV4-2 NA CASSQGYRSQDTQYF TGTGCCAGCAGCCAAGGGTACAGGTCGCAAGATACGCAGTATTTT
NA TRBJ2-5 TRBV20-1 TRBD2 CSASGLAGPGETQYF TGCAGTGCTTCCGGACTAGCGGGACCAGGGGAGACCCAGTACTTC
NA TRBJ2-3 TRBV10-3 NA CAVSREGAQDTQYF TGTGCCGTCTCCCGGGAGGGGGCGCAGGATACGCAGTATTTT
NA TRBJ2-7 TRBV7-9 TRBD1 CGFETRGQGAGEQYF TGTGGCTTCGAAACGCGGGGACAGGGGGCCGGCGAGCAGTACTTC
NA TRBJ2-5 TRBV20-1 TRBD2 CSAGTSGHQETQYF TGCAGTGCTGGGACTAGCGGCCATCAAGAGACCCAGTACTTC
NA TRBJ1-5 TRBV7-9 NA CASSLASLGGGQPQHF TGTGCCAGCAGCTTAGCGAGTTTGGGGGGTGGTCAGCCCCAGCATTTT
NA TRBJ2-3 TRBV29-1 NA CSVEGPSTDTQYF TGCAGCGTTGAAGGGCCTAGCACAGATACGCAGTATTTT
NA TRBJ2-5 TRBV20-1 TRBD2 CSARGAGDQETQYF TGCAGTGCTAGAGGCGCGGGGGACCAAGAGACCCAGTACTTC
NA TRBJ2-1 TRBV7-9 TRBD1 CASSWSGQGGYEQFF TGTGCCAGCAGCTGGTCCGGACAGGGCGGGTATGAGCAGTTCTTC
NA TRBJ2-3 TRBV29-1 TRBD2 CSAVAGPSTDTQYF TGCAGCGCCGTAGCGGGCCCTAGCACAGATACGCAGTATTTT
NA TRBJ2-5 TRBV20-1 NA CSASGSPEEETQYF TGCAGTGCTTCCGGGTCCCCAGAGGAAGAGACCCAGTACTTC
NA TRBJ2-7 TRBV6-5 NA CASSYKGDYQYEQYF TGTGCCAGCAGTTACAAGGGGGATTACCAATACGAGCAGTACTTC
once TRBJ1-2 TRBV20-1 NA CSAPTEFYGYTF TGCAGTGCGCCGACAGAGTTCTATGGCTACACCTTC
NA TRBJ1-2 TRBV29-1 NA CSVVDGYRTGYTF TGCAGCGTTGTCGATGGGTATCGAACTGGCTACACCTTC
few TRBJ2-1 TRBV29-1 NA CSVAQGGYNEQFF TGCAGCGTTGCGCAAGGCGGATACAATGAGCAGTTCTTC
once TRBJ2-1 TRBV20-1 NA CSGRAGVNEQFF TGCAGTGGAAGGGCAGGGGTCAATGAGCAGTTCTTC
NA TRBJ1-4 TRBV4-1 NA CASSPYETARDEKLFF TGCGCCAGCAGCCCATATGAGACGGCGCGGGATGAAAAACTGTTTTTT
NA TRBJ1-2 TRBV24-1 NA CATSAPGIAGYTF TGTGCCACCAGTGCACCCGGGATCGCGGGCTACACCTTC
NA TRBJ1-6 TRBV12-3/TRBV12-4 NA CASSSIGPNSPLHF TGTGCCAGCAGCTCGATCGGCCCAAATTCACCCCTCCACTTT
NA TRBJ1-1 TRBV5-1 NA CASSLAAGFRSYTEAFF TGCGCCAGCAGCTTGGCCGCAGGGTTCAGGTCGTACACTGAAGCTTTCTTT
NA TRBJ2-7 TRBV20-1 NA CSASLGTYEQYF TGCAGTGCTAGCTTAGGAACCTACGAGCAGTACTTC
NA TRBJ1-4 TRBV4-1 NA CASSQFTGLELFF TGCGCCAGCAGCCAGTTCACAGGGCTGGAACTGTTTTTT
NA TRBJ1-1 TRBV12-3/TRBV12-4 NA CASSLAGVGTEAFF TGTGCCAGCAGTTTAGCAGGGGTCGGGACTGAAGCTTTCTTT
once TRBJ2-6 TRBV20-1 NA CSASAISGANVLTF TGCAGTGCTAGCGCAATTTCTGGGGCCAACGTCCTGACTTTC
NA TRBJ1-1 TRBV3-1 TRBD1 CASSRKTGGNTEAFF TGTGCCAGCAGCCGAAAGACAGGGGGGAACACTGAAGCTTTCTTT
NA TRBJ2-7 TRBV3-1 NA CASSQEYLWEQYF TGTGCCAGCAGCCAAGAATACCTATGGGAGCAGTACTTC
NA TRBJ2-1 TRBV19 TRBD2 CASSRSSGGIHNEQFF TGTGCCAGTAGTAGGTCCTCGGGAGGGATCCACAATGAGCAGTTCTTC
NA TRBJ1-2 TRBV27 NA CASSLSHAGWGYTF TGTGCCAGCAGTTTAAGTCACGCGGGGTGGGGCTACACCTTC
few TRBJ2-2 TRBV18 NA CASSPSNTGELFF TGTGCCAGCTCACCATCGAACACCGGGGAGCTGTTTTTT
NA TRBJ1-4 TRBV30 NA CAWRQGTNEKLFF TGTGCCTGGAGACAGGGTACTAATGAAAAACTGTTTTTT
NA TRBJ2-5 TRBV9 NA CASSAGPIPQETQYF TGTGCCAGCAGCGCCGGTCCTATTCCTCAAGAGACCCAGTACTTC
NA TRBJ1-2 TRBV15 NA CATSRDPGHTYGYTF TGTGCCACCAGCAGAGACCCGGGACACACCTATGGCTACACCTTC
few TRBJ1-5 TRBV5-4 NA CASSLDRASQPQHF TGTGCCAGCAGCTTGGACAGGGCCAGTCAGCCCCAGCATTTT
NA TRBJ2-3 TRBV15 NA CATSRDPLLDTQYF TGTGCCACCAGCAGAGATCCTCTGTTAGATACGCAGTATTTT
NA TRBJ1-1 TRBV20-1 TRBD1 CSAGLTGGSTEAFF TGCAGTGCTGGCTTGACAGGGGGTAGCACTGAAGCTTTCTTT
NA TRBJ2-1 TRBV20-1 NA CSADGDGFNEQFF TGCAGTGCTGACGGGGACGGCTTCAATGAGCAGTTCTTC
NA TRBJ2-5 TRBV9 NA CASSVGGSETQYF TGTGCCAGCAGCGTAGGGGGTAGTGAGACCCAGTACTTC